This T cell receptor beta chain was found in a study of control samples from healthy donors and cancer patients. Data came from immunoSEQ multiplex PCR; TCRdb stores just in-frame clones and leaves some out. This table holds approximately 140,000 clones, about nine tenths found once. This clonotype was obtained from a woman aged 25 to 45 in good health. The sequenced sample was blood.

The CDR3 spells CASSLAEGGASGNTIYF. CDR3 in DNA: TGTGCCAGCAGCTTGGCCGAGGGGGGAGCCTCTGGAAACACCATATATTTT. The chain uses TRBV5-5 and TRBJ1-3, with D possibly TRBD1 on 6 matching bases. The CDR3 has 17 residues. The ends were cut back, 0 bases at V and 0 bases at J, with 13 bases in the middle. Germline lookup yields CDR1 SGHKS and CDR2 YYEKEE (reference sequence).